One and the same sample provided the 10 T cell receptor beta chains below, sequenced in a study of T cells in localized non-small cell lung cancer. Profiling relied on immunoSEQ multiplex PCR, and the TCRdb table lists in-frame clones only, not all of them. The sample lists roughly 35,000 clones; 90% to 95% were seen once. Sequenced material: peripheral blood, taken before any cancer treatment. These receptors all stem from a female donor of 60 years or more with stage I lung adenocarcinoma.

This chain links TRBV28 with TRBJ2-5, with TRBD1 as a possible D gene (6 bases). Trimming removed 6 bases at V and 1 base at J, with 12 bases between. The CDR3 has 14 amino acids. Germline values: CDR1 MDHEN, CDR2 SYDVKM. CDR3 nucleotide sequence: TGTGCCAGCAGAGAAACAGGGTTCCAAGAGACCCAGTACTTC. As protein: CASRETGFQETQYF.

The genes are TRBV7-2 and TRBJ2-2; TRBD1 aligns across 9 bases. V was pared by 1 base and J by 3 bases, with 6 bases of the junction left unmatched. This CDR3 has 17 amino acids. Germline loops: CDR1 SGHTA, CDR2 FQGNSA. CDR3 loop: CASSLVSGTGYTGELFF. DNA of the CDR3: TGTGCCAGCAGCTTAGTCTCCGGGACAGGGTACACCGGGGAGCTGTTTTTT.

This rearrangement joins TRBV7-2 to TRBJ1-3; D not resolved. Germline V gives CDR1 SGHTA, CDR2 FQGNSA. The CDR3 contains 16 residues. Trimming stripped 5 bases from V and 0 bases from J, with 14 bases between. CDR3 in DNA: TGTGCCAGCAGCCCCCGGATCAGCCTCTCTGGAAACACCATATATTTT. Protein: CASSPRISLSGNTIYF.

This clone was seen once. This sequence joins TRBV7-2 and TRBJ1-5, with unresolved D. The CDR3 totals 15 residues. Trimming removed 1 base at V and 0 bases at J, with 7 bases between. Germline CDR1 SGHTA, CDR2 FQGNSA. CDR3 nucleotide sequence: TGTGCCAGCAGCTTAGAAGGAAATAGCAATCAGCCCCAGCATTTT. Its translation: CASSLEGNSNQPQHF.

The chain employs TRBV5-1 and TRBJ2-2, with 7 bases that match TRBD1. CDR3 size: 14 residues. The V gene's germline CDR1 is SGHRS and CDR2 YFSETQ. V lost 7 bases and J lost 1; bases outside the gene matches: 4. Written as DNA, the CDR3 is TGCGCCAGCGGAGACAGGGTGAACACCGGGGAGCTGTTTTTT. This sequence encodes CASGDRVNTGELFF.

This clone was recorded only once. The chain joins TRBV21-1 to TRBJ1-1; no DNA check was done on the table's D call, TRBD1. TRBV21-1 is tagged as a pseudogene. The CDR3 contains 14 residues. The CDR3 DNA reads TGTGCCAGCAGCAAATGGCAGGGGGGAACTGAAGCTTTCTTT. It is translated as CASSKWQGGTEAFF.

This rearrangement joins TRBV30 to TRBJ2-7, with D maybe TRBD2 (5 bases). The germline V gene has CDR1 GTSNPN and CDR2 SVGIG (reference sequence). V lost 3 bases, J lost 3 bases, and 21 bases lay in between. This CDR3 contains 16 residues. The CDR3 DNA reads TGTGCCTGGAGCTTATCCTCGGGGAGAGGGATCTACGAGCAGTACTTC. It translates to CAWSLSSGRGIYEQYF.

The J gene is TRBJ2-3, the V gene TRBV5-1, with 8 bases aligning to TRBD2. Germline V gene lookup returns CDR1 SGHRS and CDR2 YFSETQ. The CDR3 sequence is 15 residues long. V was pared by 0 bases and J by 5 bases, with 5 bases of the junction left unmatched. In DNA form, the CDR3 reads TGCGCCAGCAGCTTGGCCGGACTAGCAGAAGATACGCAGTATTTT. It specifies CASSLAGLAEDTQYF.

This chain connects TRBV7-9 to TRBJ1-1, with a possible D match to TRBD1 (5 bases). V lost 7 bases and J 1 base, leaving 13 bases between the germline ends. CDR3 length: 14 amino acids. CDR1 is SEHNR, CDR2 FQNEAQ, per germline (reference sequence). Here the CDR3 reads CASTIRDANTEAFF. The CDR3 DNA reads TGTGCCAGCACCATCAGGGATGCGAACACTGAAGCTTTCTTT.

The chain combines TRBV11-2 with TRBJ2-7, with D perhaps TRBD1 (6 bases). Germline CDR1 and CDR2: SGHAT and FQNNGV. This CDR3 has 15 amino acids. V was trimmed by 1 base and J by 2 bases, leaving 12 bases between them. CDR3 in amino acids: CASSLVSGQTYEQYF. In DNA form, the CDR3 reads TGTGCCAGCAGCTTAGTATCTGGACAGACCTACGAGCAGTACTTC. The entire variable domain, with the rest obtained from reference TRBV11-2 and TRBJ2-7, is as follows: EAGVAQSPRYKIIEKRQSVAFWCNPISGHATLYWYQQILGQGPKLLIQFQNNGVVDDSQLPKDRFSAERLKGVDSTLKIQPAKLEDSAVYLCASSLVSGQTYEQYFGPGTRLTVT.